These 22 T cell receptor beta chains were all obtained from the same sample, sequenced in a study of OX40 agonist ivuxolimab in advanced cancers. Profiling relied on immunoSEQ multiplex PCR, and the TCRdb table lists in-frame clones only, not all of them. This table holds 65,000 to 85,000 clones, 80% to 95% found once. The sequenced sample was CD4+ or CD8+ T cells sorted from blood, obtained in a trial of the OX40 agonist ivuxolimab. Receptors were obtained from an adult with an advanced solid tumor such as melanoma, head and neck, liver or kidney cancer.

This clone was seen once. This chain connects TRBV5-1 to TRBJ1-6; 7 nucleotides line up with TRBD1. The CDR3 contains 17 residues. V dropped 0 bases and J dropped 9; count of bases not matched to a gene: 12. The germline V gene encodes CDR1 SGHRS and CDR2 YFSETQ. The CDR3 nucleotides are TGCGCCAGCAGCTTGGAACTAGGGACAGAGGAAATTTCACCCCTCCACTTT. Residues: CASSLELGTEEISPLHF.

In DNA form, the CDR3 reads TGTGCCAGCAGCTTCAGGGGTCACTCCAATCAGCCCCAGCATTTT. Translating it yields CASSFRGHSNQPQHF. The chain uses TRBV5-8 and TRBJ1-5; maybe TRBD1 (6 bases). The CDR3 totals 15 residues. CDR1 is SGHTS and CDR2 is YDEGEE in the germline V gene. Trimming took 2 bases from V and 3 from J, leaving 12 bases between them.

J is TRBJ2-7 and V is TRBV27; either TRBD1 or TRBD2 may supply D (5 bases each). The ends were cut back, 6 bases at V and 4 bases at J, with 13 bases in the middle. The CDR3 is 13 residues long. Germline values: CDR1 MNHEY, CDR2 SMNVEV (reference sequence). The CDR3 DNA follows: TGTGCCAGCAGCTGGGCCGAGGGGTACGAGCAGTACTTC. Translation: CASSWAEGYEQYF.

V usage is TRBV27 and J usage is TRBJ2-5; 9 bases are shared with TRBD2. Unmatched junction bases numbered 13, after V lost 5 bases and J lost 3 bases. CDR1 is MNHEY, CDR2 SMNVEV, per germline (reference sequence). CDR3 size: 17 residues. The CDR3 loop is CASSPLALAGLEETQYF. CDR3 nucleotides: TGTGCCAGCAGTCCGCTGGCCCTAGCGGGGTTAGAAGAGACCCAGTACTTC.

The J gene is TRBJ2-3, the V gene TRBV10-3, with 8 bases matching TRBD2. The CDR3 extends over 14 amino acids. The trim removed 5 bases at V and 2 bases at J, leaving 3 bases unmatched. The germline V gene encodes CDR1 ENHRY and CDR2 SYGVKD. This CDR3 reads CAISYSGVTDTQYF. In DNA, the CDR3 is TGTGCCATCAGTTATAGCGGGGTCACAGATACGCAGTATTTT.

The chain couples TRBV6-4 to TRBJ2-1, with unresolved D. This CDR3 region has 12 residues. The germline V gene has CDR1 MRHNA and CDR2 SNTAGT. Trimming pared 3 bases from V and 5 bases from J, leaving 5 bases between. For the CDR3, the DNA is TGTGCCAGCAGTGAAAGGGACAATGAGCAGTTCTTC. It codes for CASSERDNEQFF.

This chain joins TRBV15 and TRBJ2-2; D possibly corresponds to TRBD1 (6 bases). The CDR3 consists of 16 residues. V was clipped by 0 bases and J by 6 bases, with 14 bases between them. Germline V gives CDR1 LNHNV, CDR2 YYDKDF (reference sequence). CDR3 nucleotides: TGTGCCACCAGCAGAGAGGTTACAGGGCCGGCCGGGGAGCTGTTTTTT. It codes for CATSREVTGPAGELFF.

This rearrangement joins TRBV13 to TRBJ2-2, with D unresolved. This CDR3 spans 16 amino acids. Germline V gene lookup returns CDR1 PRHDT and CDR2 FYEKMQ (reference sequence). Trimming pared 2 bases from V and 1 base from J, leaving 11 bases between. The CDR3 here is CASSLIARLNTGELFF. Here the CDR3 DNA reads TGTGCCAGCAGCTTAATTGCGCGACTGAACACCGGGGAGCTGTTTTTT.

In this sample, this clone turned up once. The chain recombines TRBV14 with TRBJ2-2; D is uncertain. The CDR3 loop spans 19 amino acids. Germline CDR1 SGHDN, CDR2 FVKESK. V lost 3 bases and J lost 4, with 24 bases in between. For the CDR3, the DNA is TGTGCCAGCAGCCACCCCCAACGTCAGGCCCTACTTGGCACCGGGGAGCTGTTTTTT. Protein: CASSHPQRQALLGTGELFF.

The chain recombines TRBV5-6 with TRBJ2-5; D possibly corresponds to TRBD2 (5 bases). Germline CDR1 reads SGHDT; CDR2 reads YYEEEE. Trimming left V 0 bases short and J 1 base short, with 13 bases between. There are 16 residues in the CDR3. CDR3: CASSLAGGGGQETQYF. The CDR3 coding sequence is TGTGCCAGCAGCTTGGCGGGTGGAGGAGGCCAAGAGACCCAGTACTTC.

The chain employs TRBV4-3 and TRBJ2-2, with 7 bases identical to TRBD2. J lost 0 bases, V lost 1 base, and 8 bases had no gene match. This CDR3 has 18 residues. The germline V gene has CDR1 LGHNA and CDR2 YSLEER. The CDR3 reads CASSQGRLAVANTGELFF. The CDR3 DNA follows: TGCGCCAGCAGCCAAGGACGGCTAGCGGTCGCGAACACCGGGGAGCTGTTTTTT.

The chain carries TRBV7-3 and TRBJ2-3; D is unclear. Trimming shortened V by 2 bases and J by 0 bases, and 15 bases separated the two germline ends. This CDR3 has 17 residues. Germline V gene sequence: CDR1 SGHTA, CDR2 FQGTGA. The CDR3 DNA reads as TGTGCCAGCAGCTTAGCCGGGCAGAACCCTAGCACAGATACGCAGTATTTT. This sequence encodes CASSLAGQNPSTDTQYF.

Remarks on this clone: This sequence is one base from a far larger clone and is likely a read error. V usage is TRBV6-5 and J usage is TRBJ1-1; TRBD1 might be the D (5 bases). This CDR3 contains 13 residues. Germline V gene lookup returns CDR1 MNHEY and CDR2 SVGAGI. Between the trimmed V and J ends, which lost 2 bases and 2 bases, there was a span of 6 bases. The CDR3 loop reads CASSYRDNTEAFF. The CDR3 nucleotides read TGTGCCAGCAGTTACCGGGACAACACTGAAGCTTTCTTT.

The V and J genes are TRBV7-9 and TRBJ2-7, with D perhaps matching TRBD1 (5 bases). The germline V and J ends were trimmed by 6 bases and 3 bases, with 15 bases remaining between them. This CDR3 has 14 residues. CDR1 is SEHNR and CDR2 is FQNEAQ in the germline V gene (reference sequence). The DNA of the CDR3 is TGTGCCAGCAGTCGCACTCCACAGGTCTACGAGCAGTACTTC. This sequence encodes CASSRTPQVYEQYF.

This clone has just one count. The rearrangement uses TRBV7-6 and TRBJ2-7; D ambiguous. Trimming cost V 1 base and J 2 bases, with 12 bases left between them. Per the germline V gene, CDR1 is SGHVS and CDR2 is FNYEAQ. The CDR3 is 15 amino acids. The DNA for the CDR3 is TGTGCCAGCAGCTTAGAGATGGGCGGCACCTACGAGCAGTACTTC. Encoded protein: CASSLEMGGTYEQYF.

The chain uses TRBV19 and TRBJ1-4; weak D call: TRBD1 (5 bases). V was clipped by 6 bases and J by 0 bases, with 11 bases between them. The CDR3 loop spans 15 amino acids. The germline V gene encodes CDR1 LNHDA and CDR2 SQIVND (reference sequence). The CDR3 loop reads CASREEGTTNEKLFF. The CDR3 bases are TGTGCCAGTAGGGAAGAGGGGACAACTAATGAAAAACTGTTTTTT.

This chain links TRBV6-4 with TRBJ2-2; 7 nucleotides agree with TRBD2. The germline V gene has CDR1 MRHNA and CDR2 SNTAGT. The CDR3 is 13 amino acids. V shed 2 bases and J 6 bases; nucleotides not matched to a gene: 0. DNA of the CDR3: TGTGCCAGCAGTGACCGGGAGGCCGGGGAGCTGTTTTTT. Its translation is CASSDREAGELFF.

V gene TRBV6-5 combines with J gene TRBJ1-4; a possible D gene is TRBD1 (5 bases). The CDR3 sequence is 13 residues long. CDR1 and CDR2 (germline): MNHEY, SVGAGI. Trimming pared 5 bases from V and 10 bases from J, leaving 14 bases between. The CDR3 DNA follows: TGTGCCAGCAGTCCTCTGACGGGGGGAAAACTGTTTTTT. This encodes CASSPLTGGKLFF.

This clone was detected only a few times. This chain connects TRBV19 to TRBJ2-7; D ambiguous. V shed 3 bases and J shed 6 bases, with 12 bases lying between them. The CDR3 has 13 residues. CDR1 LNHDA and CDR2 SQIVND come from the germline V gene (reference sequence). DNA of the CDR3: TGTGCCAGTAGTATTGGTGGGTTCCCCGAGCAGTACTTC. Protein product: CASSIGGFPEQYF.

The chain recombines TRBV6-4 with TRBJ1-5; maybe TRBD1 (6 bases). CDR1 and CDR2 (germline): MRHNA, SNTAGT. This CDR3 region has 16 residues. The V gene lost 0 bases and the J gene lost 6 bases, with 15 bases spanning the gap. The chain's CDR3 is CASSDSNRGGIQPQHF. The DNA for the CDR3 is TGTGCCAGCAGTGACTCGAACCGTGGGGGCATTCAGCCCCAGCATTTT.

This rearrangement joins TRBV7-9 to TRBJ2-7, with a weak D call TRBD2 (6 bases). Germline lookup yields CDR1 SEHNR and CDR2 FQNEAQ (reference sequence). The V end was cut by 1 base, the J end by 12 bases, with 13 bases between. The CDR3 covers 12 residues. The CDR3 protein is CASSLGGDGRYF. CDR3 DNA: TGTGCCAGCAGCTTAGGGGGGGACGGACGGTACTTC.

The chain couples TRBV6-5 to TRBJ1-1, with 9 nucleotides matching TRBD1. V dropped 5 bases and J dropped 4; count of bases not matched to a gene: 5. This CDR3 spans 14 amino acids. Germline assignment: CDR1 MNHEY and CDR2 SVGAGI. The CDR3 loop reads CASSDTGGGTEAFF. The CDR3 coding sequence is TGTGCCAGCAGTGACACAGGGGGCGGCACTGAAGCTTTCTTT.